Given below is one T cell receptor (beta chain) in context. This clonotype was detected ten times or more. The antigen it recognizes is unknown. Base qualities are missing; no much larger clone stands one base away. This sample is part of a study of neurological immune-mediated disorders (dated by TCRdb to about 2019). Looking at the study overall: Peripheral blood TCR-beta repertoires from patients with HTLV-I-associated myelopathy (HAM/TSP), patients with multiple sclerosis, and healthy controls were compared in the study using UMI-based sequencing. The 85 to 110 TCR-beta libraries included longitudinal samples, technical triplicates and paired sorted CD4+ and CD8+ T-cell subsets alongside PBMC samples. Longitudinal HAM/TSP and healthy donors had 3 time-points each (3-40 month intervals). Of the approximately 66 subjects in the cohort, some 15 were HAM/TSP patients, some 35 were multiple sclerosis patients, and about 20 were healthy controls. The research as a whole found: TCR clonal expansion was highest in HAM/TSP patients and lowest in MS patients, with MS patients falling below even healthy controls. Across subjects, expanded clones never shared an identical CDR3 amino acid sequence, which suggests that the TCR-beta repertoires in every group were private.

This sample's time point label indicates: longitudinal time-point 2. Healthy controls were blood bank volunteers in Maryland, USA. Unsorted PBMC libraries were generated from 2 million PBMCs stored in RNAlater at -80 °C until RNA extraction. Peripheral blood was subjected to Ficoll-Hypaque density gradient centrifugation to isolate PBMCs, which were then cryopreserved in liquid nitrogen. cDNA was synthesized by template-switch 5'RACE using a primer carrying a 10-nucleotide random unique molecular identifier by which each TCR transcript was tagged. Every sequencing run covered 15-18 subjects and yielded more than 180 million TCR-beta sequences. The RNeasy kit was used for extraction of total RNA. TCR-beta VDJ regions were amplified with primers for the TCR constant region and the 5'RACE anchor, using the KAPA Real-time Library Amplification kit. A first PCR added sample indexes and Illumina adaptors, and a second PCR then raised library yield. After purification with Ampure beads, the TCR product of roughly 650 bp was size-selected on a 2% E-gel SizeSelection system. Before pooling, library quality was checked on a Bioanalyzer, concentration was measured with Qubit, and libraries were quantified with the Kapa Library Quantification kit. Paired-end 2 x 150 bp sequencing of the libraries was performed on an Illumina HiSeq 2500. To increase sequence diversity, about 25-31% phiX was spiked into each library pool. Per the source publication's procedure: The UMI-based MiGEC pipeline processed quality-filtered reads and removed over 75% of raw TCR sequences during error correction. VDJ genes were aligned to IMGT germline references, and clonotypes were defined by unique CDR3 amino acid sequence plus V-J genes. Clonal expansion, Shannon diversity, and CDR3 relatedness (CalcPairwiseDistances, ClusterSamples) were evaluated with VDJtools, and phylogenetic trees were built with CLCbio workbench. Clones with at least 8 unique UMIs were defined as expanded, with this threshold being based on coefficient-of-variation modelling across technical triplicates. Using fastp at Q25 and MiXCR, TCRdb reprocessed the public reads and kept productive beta chains. Every distinct CDR3 protein forms one entry, paired with its most common genes and DNA. The authors' filters were not applied to this entry. This sample comprises some 60,000 distinct CDR3 sequences, more than 9.5% of them detected only once. Around an eighth of the sample goes to the ten largest clones.

The CDR3 measures 13 amino acids from cysteine to phenylalanine. The kept DNA is CDR3 alone, 39 bases in frame from the first base. Deletion took 4 bases off V and 9 bases off J, with a span of 13 bases between the germline ends. The germline V gene gives CDR1 as SGHTA and CDR2 as FQGTGA. The sample consisted of PBMCs. The clonotype originates from a man aged 25-40 years in good health. Recombination linked TRBV7-3 to TRBJ2-1; the D gene may be TRBD1 or TRBD2, since each aligns over 5 bases. CDR3 region: CASSSSSGTEQFF. The sequenced DNA is TGTGCCAGCAGCTCTTCCTCAGGGACTGAGCAGTTCTTC.